A selection of T cell receptor beta chains follows, all from one sample in a study of T cell clonotyping in hematopoietic cell transplantation. Generated by immunoSEQ multiplex PCR, the TCRdb table keeps only in-frame clones and is missing some. Of 10,000 to 15,000 clones in the sample, about nine tenths were seen once. Sequencing was performed on peripheral blood mononuclear cells. These receptors all come from a man aged 30-40 years in good health. Some clones in this sample may be carry-over from other donors' samples. Each CDR3 is given without its conserved first and last residue. Part of the rows lack a size; the others show once, few, many or a class for expanded clones.

TRBJ1-1	-	TRBV11-2	ASSLDRTMAF
TRBJ2-7	once	TRBV27	ASMSGTGGFAEQY
TRBJ1-1	few	TRBV27	ASSLRQNTEAF
TRBJ2-7	-	TRBV7-2	ASSLVTRGSSYEQY
TRBJ1-2	-	TRBV6-1	ASSEALYGAGYGYT
TRBJ1-1	-	TRBV10-3	AISESKLGTGSTEAF
TRBJ2-7	few	TRBV6-5	ASRSSLGEQY
TRBJ2-5	-	TRBV7-8	ASSSVTVQETQY
TRBJ1-1	-	TRBV5-8	ASSSGTGVGTEAF
TRBJ2-7	-	TRBV29-1	SVGQNPYEQY
TRBJ2-7	-	TRBV20-1	SAPNPYEQY
TRBJ1-1	-	TRBV2	ASSEYPTGRGRSF
TRBJ1-3	-	TRBV9	ASSEVGNTIY
TRBJ2-1	-	TRBV6-6	ASSNTNGQFKDEQF
TRBJ1-2	-	TRBV25-1	ASTRDSSYYGYT
TRBJ1-2	-	TRBV27	ASSLWTVNYGYT
TRBJ2-5	-	TRBV6-5	ASSYSRGETQY